This record concerns one T cell receptor beta chain sequence. This record comes from a study of follicular helper T cells after annual influenza vaccination. Overall study: Some donors were sampled over the 2013-2014, 2014-2015 and 2015-2016 vaccinations.

Time point: 2014-2015 season, pre-vaccination. Excluded were substance abuse, HIV/AIDS, active cancer, immunomodulatory drugs and active illness. There are 15 residues in the CDR3. Germline lookup yields CDR1 MNHEY and CDR2 SVGAGI. The ends lost 0 bases at V and 5 bases at J; junction bases unmatched: 1. The repertoire was sequenced with immunoSEQ multiplex PCR; TCRdb's copy has only in-frame clones and lacks some. The sample has thousands of clones, around 82% seen once. The source of this sequence is an adult who received the influenza vaccine. This chain joins TRBV6-5 and TRBJ2-2, with TRBD2 identical over 9 bases. This material consisted of CXCR5+ CD38- circulating T follicular helper cells from blood, taken on the day of influenza vaccination. Subset noted: circulating Tfh, non-naive CD4+CXCR5+PD-1+ (ICOS+CD38+ or ICOS-CD38-). In nucleotides, the CDR3 is TGTGCCAGCAGTTACTCTCTAGCGGGGACCGGGGAGCTGTTTTTT. Translated: CASSYSLAGTGELFF.